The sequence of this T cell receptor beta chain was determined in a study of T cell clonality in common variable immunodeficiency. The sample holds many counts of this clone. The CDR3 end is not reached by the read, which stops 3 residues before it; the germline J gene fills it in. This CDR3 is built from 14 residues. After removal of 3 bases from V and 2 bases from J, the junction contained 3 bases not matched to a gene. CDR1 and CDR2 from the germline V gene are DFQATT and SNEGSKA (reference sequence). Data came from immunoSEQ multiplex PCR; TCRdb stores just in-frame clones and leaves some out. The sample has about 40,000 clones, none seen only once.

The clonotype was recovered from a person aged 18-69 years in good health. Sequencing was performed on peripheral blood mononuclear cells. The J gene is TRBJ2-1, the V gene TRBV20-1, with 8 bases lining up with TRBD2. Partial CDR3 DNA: TGCAGTGCTAGTTACGGGGGGGCCTACAATGAG. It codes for CSASYGGAYNE. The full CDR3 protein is CSASYGGAYNEQFF.